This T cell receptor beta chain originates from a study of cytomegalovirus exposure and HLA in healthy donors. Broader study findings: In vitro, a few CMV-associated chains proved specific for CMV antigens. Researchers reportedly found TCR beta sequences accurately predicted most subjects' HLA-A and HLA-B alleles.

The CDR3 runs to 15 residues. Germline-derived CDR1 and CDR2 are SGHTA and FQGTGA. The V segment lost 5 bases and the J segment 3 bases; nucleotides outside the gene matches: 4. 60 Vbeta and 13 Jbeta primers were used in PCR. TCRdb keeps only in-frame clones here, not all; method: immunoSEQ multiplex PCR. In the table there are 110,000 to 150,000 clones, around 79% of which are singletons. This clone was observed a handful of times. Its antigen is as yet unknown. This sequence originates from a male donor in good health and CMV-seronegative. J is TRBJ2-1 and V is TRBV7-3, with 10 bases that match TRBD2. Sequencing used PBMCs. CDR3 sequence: CASSPTSGNYNEQFF. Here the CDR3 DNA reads TGTGCCAGCAGCCCCACTAGCGGGAACTACAATGAGCAGTTCTTC.